The 20 T cell receptor beta chains below all came from one sample that was sequenced in a study of cytomegalovirus exposure and HLA in healthy donors. With 60 Vbeta and 13 Jbeta primers, the PCR was carried out. Some clones are missing from TCRdb's copy, which holds only in-frame ones; the method was immunoSEQ multiplex PCR. Of approximately 180,000 clones in the sample, about four fifths were seen once. The source material was PBMCs. The receptor set was obtained from a woman aged 18-29 years in good health and CMV-seronegative.

The chain couples TRBV28 to TRBJ1-5, with 8 positions matching TRBD1. The trim removed 6 bases at V and 2 bases at J, leaving 6 bases unmatched. CDR1 is MDHEN and CDR2 is SYDVKM in the germline V gene. The CDR3 is 15 residues long. CDR3 nucleotides: TGTGCCAGCAGGGGTGGGGGACAGGGCAATCAGCCCCAGCATTTT. It encodes CASRGGGQGNQPQHF.

The chain has TRBV5-1 and TRBJ1-1, with D unresolved. Trimming shortened V by 1 base and J by 1 base, and 2 bases separated the two germline ends. The CDR3 is 12 amino acids. The germline V gene encodes CDR1 SGHRS and CDR2 YFSETQ. The chain's CDR3 is CASSLQNTEAFF. Here the CDR3 DNA reads TGCGCCAGCAGCTTGCAGAACACTGAAGCTTTCTTT.

This chain uses TRBV9 with TRBJ1-3, with 7 bases fitting TRBD1. The germline gives CDR1 SGDLS, CDR2 YYNGEE. This CDR3 has 16 amino acids. With 4 bases clipped from V and 0 bases from J, the junction kept 7 bases outside the gene matches. The CDR3 bases are TGTGCCAGCAGCCCTGGGACAGCAGTCTCTGGAAACACCATATATTTT. This encodes CASSPGTAVSGNTIYF.

A few counts support this clone. The CDR3, as DNA: TGCAGCGCTCTCGTCGGGGGGTTTCGTGGCTACACCTTC. It yields the protein CSALVGGFRGYTF. The chain has TRBV29-1 and TRBJ1-2, with D maybe TRBD1 (5 bases). CDR3 size: 13 residues. The germline V gene encodes CDR1 SQVTM and CDR2 ANQGSEA. V was shortened by 7 bases and J by 7 bases, with 19 bases between the two germline ends.

This clone occurred once. The V and J genes are TRBV6-6 and TRBJ1-1, with a tentative D call TRBD1 (5 bases). Trimming removed 6 bases at V and 2 bases at J, with 16 bases between. The CDR3 runs 15 residues. Germline lookup yields CDR1 MNHNY and CDR2 SVGAGI (reference sequence). CDR3: CASRRGHSKNTEAFF. The CDR3 DNA reads as TGTGCCAGCAGAAGGGGTCACTCTAAAAACACTGAAGCTTTCTTT.

The genes are TRBV4-1 and TRBJ2-1, with TRBD2 matching over 14 bases. V dropped 0 bases and J dropped 7; count of bases not matched to a gene: 5. CDR3 size: 17 residues. Germline-derived CDR1 and CDR2 are MGHRA and YSYEKL. The DNA of the CDR3 is TGCGCCAGCAGCCAAGAGACCGGGACTAGCGGGAGTAATGAGCAGTTCTTC. It is translated as CASSQETGTSGSNEQFF.

The chain uses TRBV5-4 and TRBJ1-4; 8 bases are a match to TRBD1. The length of the CDR3 is 15 residues. Germline V gene data show CDR1 as SGHNT and CDR2 as YYREEE (reference sequence). The junction had 10 bases not matched to a gene; V was cut back by 4 bases and J by 8 bases. The chain's CDR3 is CASSIRTGRAEKLFF. CDR3 nucleotides: TGTGCCAGCAGCATTCGGACAGGGAGGGCCGAAAAACTGTTTTTT. Full variable domain (missing parts from reference TRBV5-4 and TRBJ1-4): ETGVTQSPTHLIKTRGQQVTLRCSSQSGHNTVSWYQQALGQGPQFIFQYYREEENGRGNFPPRFSGLQFPNYSSELNVNALELDDSALYLCASSIRTGRAEKLFFGSGTQLSVL.

The chain joins TRBV27 to TRBJ2-7; tentatively, D is TRBD2 (6 bases). V gave up 6 bases and J gave up 5 bases, with 17 bases separating them. CDR1 and CDR2 from the germline V gene are MNHEY and SMNVEV (reference sequence). The CDR3 totals 14 residues. CDR3: CASRRLVDWDEQYF. The CDR3 region has the DNA TGTGCCAGCAGACGACTAGTTGATTGGGACGAGCAGTACTTC.

This sequence joins TRBV10-3 and TRBJ2-1; D is perhaps TRBD1 (5 bases). Germline V gives CDR1 ENHRY, CDR2 SYGVKD. V gave up 0 bases and J gave up 3 bases, with 18 bases separating them. The CDR3 has 18 amino acids. CDR3 bases: TGTGCCATCAGTGAGTCGATGATGTACAGCAGGGTCTACAATGAGCAGTTCTTC. Protein product: CAISESMMYSRVYNEQFF.

The chain combines TRBV30 with TRBJ2-7; 7 bases align to TRBD1. The germline gives CDR1 GTSNPN, CDR2 SVGIG (reference sequence). V trimming: 1 base; J trimming: 8 bases; junction bases outside the gene matches: 8. The CDR3 contains 13 residues. DNA for the CDR3: TGTGCCTGGAGTGCCGGGACAGCCTCCCAGCAGTACTTC. Its protein is CAWSAGTASQQYF.

The V gene is TRBV6-4, the J gene TRBJ1-1, with 7 bases identical to TRBD1. CDR3 length: 14 residues. Germline CDR1 and CDR2: MRHNA and SNTAGT. J gave up 4 bases and V 3 bases, and 5 bases lay outside the gene matches. CDR3 loop: CASSETGDSTEAFF. The CDR3 coding sequence is TGTGCCAGCAGTGAAACAGGGGATAGCACTGAAGCTTTCTTT.

The chain links TRBV7-9 to TRBJ1-1, with 8 nucleotides matching TRBD1. The CDR3 extends over 15 amino acids. Germline trimming cut 2 bases from V and 1 base from J; bases unmatched to any gene: 3. CDR1 is SEHNR, CDR2 FQNEAQ, per germline (reference sequence). DNA for the CDR3: TGTGCCAGCAGCTTATGGACAGGGAGGAACACTGAAGCTTTCTTT. Translated: CASSLWTGRNTEAFF.

The chain carries TRBV5-1 and TRBJ2-2, with TRBD2 matching 7 bases. The CDR3 is made up of 16 amino acids. Germline V gene lookup returns CDR1 SGHRS and CDR2 YFSETQ. V lost 7 bases, J lost 1 base, and 10 bases stayed unmatched. The CDR3 coding sequence is TGCGCCAGCCCCTCGCGGGAGCCATTGAACACCGGGGAGCTGTTTTTT. It is translated as CASPSREPLNTGELFF.

J is TRBJ2-5 and V is TRBV27; 12 bases are shared with TRBD2. The CDR3 is made up of 20 amino acids. Unmatched junction bases numbered 21, after V lost 5 bases and J lost 5 bases. CDR1 MNHEY and CDR2 SMNVEV come from the germline V gene (reference sequence). CDR3 sequence reads: CASSLRGGPWLAGGRETQYF. The DNA for the CDR3 is TGTGCCAGCAGTCTAAGAGGGGGGCCGTGGCTAGCGGGAGGGCGGGAGACCCAGTACTTC.

The chain has TRBV28 and TRBJ2-3, with 10 nucleotides matching TRBD1. CDR3 length: 15 amino acids. V lost 3 bases to trimming and J lost 4 bases; unmatched junction nucleotides: 4. Germline CDR1 MDHEN, CDR2 SYDVKM. CDR3 nucleotides: TGTGCCAGCAGTTTCGCGACAGGGGGCGCAGATACGCAGTATTTT. Amino acids: CASSFATGGADTQYF.

The chain has TRBV5-1 and TRBJ1-2; D uncertain. The CDR3 covers 16 residues. Per the germline V gene, CDR1 is SGHRS and CDR2 is YFSETQ. Trimming stripped 1 base from V and 0 bases from J, with 13 bases between. The DNA of the CDR3 is TGCGCCAGCAGCTTGTCCACAGTTAGATCTAACTATGGCTACACCTTC. Amino acids: CASSLSTVRSNYGYTF.

Only a few counts were recorded for this clone. V and J are TRBV28 and TRBJ2-5; TRBD2 matches 14 bases. J was trimmed by 5 bases and V by 9 bases; bases with no gene match: 8. This CDR3 spans 15 amino acids. CDR1 and CDR2 (germline): MDHEN, SYDVKM. Here the CDR3 DNA reads TGTGCCAGTAGACTAGCGGGAGGGTCGAGGGAGACCCAGTACTTC. Translation gives CASRLAGGSRETQYF.

This chain links TRBV11-2 with TRBJ2-7; 11 nucleotides agree with TRBD2. Germline lookup yields CDR1 SGHAT and CDR2 FQNNGV. The trim removed 5 bases at V and 3 bases at J, leaving 6 bases unmatched. This CDR3 comprises 15 residues. In DNA, the CDR3 is TGTGCCAGCAGCCCGGGACTAGCGGCAGGCTACGAGCAGTACTTC. As protein: CASSPGLAAGYEQYF.

The chain uses TRBV5-1 and TRBJ2-3; 7 nucleotides line up with TRBD2. CDR1 is SGHRS and CDR2 is YFSETQ in the germline V gene. This CDR3 contains 14 residues. The V gene end was trimmed by 3 bases and the J gene end by 3 bases; junction bases not matched to a gene: 4. The CDR3, as DNA: TGCGCCAGCAGCTCGACCGGGGGGACAGATACGCAGTATTTT. This encodes CASSSTGGTDTQYF.

The chain has TRBV28 and TRBJ2-7; weak D call: TRBD1 (5 bases). Trimming pared 6 bases from V and 4 bases from J, leaving 10 bases between. The germline gives CDR1 MDHEN, CDR2 SYDVKM. This CDR3 region has 12 residues. This chain's CDR3 is CASRQGGYEQYF. Written as DNA, the CDR3 is TGTGCCAGCAGGCAGGGTGGGTACGAGCAGTACTTC. The variable domain in full, with the rest retrieved from reference TRBV28 and TRBJ2-7, is DVKVTQSSRYLVKRTGEKVFLECVQDMDHENMFWYRQDPGLGLRLIYFSYDVKMKEKGDIPEGYSVSREKKERFSLILESASTNQTSMYLCASRQGGYEQYFGPGTRLTVT.